This note documents a single T cell receptor (beta chain) sequence. Antigen: not known. This specimen belongs to a study of cytomegalovirus exposure and HLA in healthy donors. On the study more broadly: The same platform as the roughly 670 first-cohort repertoires was used for the roughly 130 validation repertoires, a later analysis reported.

This table comes from immunoSEQ multiplex PCR, and its TCRdb copy is limited to in-frame clones, with some not included. The data contain 150,000 to 200,000 clones, approximately 90% of them singletons. The CDR3 extends over 14 amino acids. From germline, CDR1 is MNHEY and CDR2 SVGAGI. Trimming at V came to 2 bases and at J to 8 bases, leaving 5 bases not matched to a gene. Study conclusions and caveats: Cytomegalovirus-associated status was assigned to approximately 160 TCR beta chains.

This chain links TRBV6-5 with TRBJ2-1; TRBD1 aligns across 8 bases. Sample: PBMCs. This receptor was obtained from a man aged 18-30 years in good health and CMV-seronegative. CDR3 residues: CASSYDRGRDEQFF. CDR3 bases: TGTGCCAGCAGTTACGACAGGGGTAGGGATGAGCAGTTCTTC.